This TCR beta chain comes out of a study of vaccination and CD4 T cells after COVID-19. Broader study findings: Convalescent patients' clones that were vaccine-specific were spike mono-reactive in 304 of 307 cases.

As to treatment: roughly 11-day PBMC culture with coronavirus spike peptide pools or control peptides (ViraFEST assay). Remarks on this clonotype: Antigen: not known.

The CDR3 loop spans 13 amino acids. V was trimmed by 11 bases and J by 1 base, leaving 11 bases between them. Per the germline V gene, CDR1 is SGHAT and CDR2 is FQNNGV. CD4+ T cells that had been cultured provided DNA sequenced with the Oncomine TCR Beta short-read assay. Each CDR3 protein gets one entry after TCRdb re-called the PCR reads with MiXCR. In the table there are around 20,000 distinct CDR3 sequences, 50% to 70% of which are singletons. The clonotype originates from a human donor who had recovered from COVID-19. This chain joins TRBV11-2 and TRBJ2-2; D uncertain. Sequenced here: CD4+ T cells from blood, cultured in vitro, sampled after SARS-CoV-2 vaccination. The CDR3 region is CAVDPRNTGELFF. The CDR3 nucleotides are TGTGCCGTGGACCCGCGGAACACCGGGGAGCTGTTTTTT.